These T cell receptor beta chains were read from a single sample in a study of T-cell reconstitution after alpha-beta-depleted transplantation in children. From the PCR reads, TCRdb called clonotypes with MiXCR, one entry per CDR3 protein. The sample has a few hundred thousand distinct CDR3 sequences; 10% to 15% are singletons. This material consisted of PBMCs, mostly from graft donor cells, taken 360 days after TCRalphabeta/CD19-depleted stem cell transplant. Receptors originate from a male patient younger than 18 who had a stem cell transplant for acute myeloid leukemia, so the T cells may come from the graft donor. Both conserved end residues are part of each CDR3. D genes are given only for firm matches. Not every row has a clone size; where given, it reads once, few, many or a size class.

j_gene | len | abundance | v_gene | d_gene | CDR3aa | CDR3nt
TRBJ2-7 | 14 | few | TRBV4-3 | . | CARDLGITSYEQYF | TGCGCCAGAGACTTAGGGATTACCTCCTACGAGCAGTACTTC
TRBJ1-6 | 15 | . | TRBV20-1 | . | CSARVTGFGGSPLHF | TGCAGTGCTAGAGTAACGGGGTTCGGCGGATCACCCCTCCACTTT
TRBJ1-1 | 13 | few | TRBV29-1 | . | CSVEKGRNTEAFF | TGCAGCGTTGAAAAGGGAAGGAACACTGAAGCTTTCTTT
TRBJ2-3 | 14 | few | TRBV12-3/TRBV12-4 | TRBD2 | CASRSGRLADTQYF | TGTGCCAGCAGGAGCGGGAGACTGGCAGATACGCAGTATTTT
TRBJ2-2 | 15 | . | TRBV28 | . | CASTWGSSYTGELFF | TGTGCCAGCACGTGGGGTAGTTCCTACACCGGGGAGCTGTTTTTT
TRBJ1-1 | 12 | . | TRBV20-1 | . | CSARKDITEAFF | TGCAGTGCTAGGAAGGACATCACTGAAGCTTTCTTT
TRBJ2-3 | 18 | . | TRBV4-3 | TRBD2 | CASSQDVAGGLLTDTQYF | TGCGCCAGCAGCCAAGATGTGGCGGGAGGGCTCCTCACAGATACGCAGTATTTT
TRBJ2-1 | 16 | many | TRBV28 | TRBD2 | CASSSASGTQYNEQFF | TGTGCCAGCAGTTCCGCTAGCGGGACGCAATACAATGAGCAGTTCTTC
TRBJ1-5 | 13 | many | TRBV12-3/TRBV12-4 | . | CASQGLSNQPQHF | TGTGCCAGCCAGGGTCTGAGCAATCAGCCCCAGCATTTT
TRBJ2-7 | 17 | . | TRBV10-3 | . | CAISEPHGLGPAYEQYF | TGTGCCATCAGTGAGCCCCATGGTTTAGGCCCGGCCTACGAGCAGTACTTC